The clone carrying this TCR beta chain was counted at least ten times. This sample is part of a study of neurological immune-mediated disorders. The study built unsorted libraries from 2 million PBMCs kept at -80 C. Germline CDR1 and CDR2: MNHEY and SVGAGI. CDR3 size: 14 residues. The V gene end was trimmed by 8 bases and the J gene end by 5 bases; junction bases not matched to a gene: 12. 5'RACE generated cDNA with 10-nucleotide random UMIs. In TCRdb, the 5' RACE reads were re-called with MiXCR into one record per CDR3 protein. The sample carries about 65,000 distinct CDR3 sequences, approximately 4.2% recorded once.

The gene calls are TRBV6-5 and TRBJ2-7; 7 bases align to TRBD1. The sequence was obtained from a man aged 50 to 59 with multiple sclerosis. The sequencing sample was made of PBMCs. CDR3 sequence reads: CASEGRQGPHEQYF. CDR3 DNA: TGTGCCAGCGAGGGGAGACAGGGTCCTCACGAGCAGTACTTC.